Each of the 2 T cell receptor beta chains below was sequenced from the same sample in a study of blood T cell repertoires in COVID-19. Only in-frame clones appear in the TCRdb table, and some are missing; sequencing was by immunoSEQ multiplex PCR. The sample includes 270,000 or so clones, about 87% of them seen just once. Material for sequencing was PBMCs or T cells enriched from blood (not recorded which). The receptor source for this set is a woman in her 30s with acute COVID-19.

The rearrangement links TRBV24-1 to TRBJ2-3; D may be TRBD1 (5 bases). The CDR3 is 12 residues long. From germline, CDR1 is KGHDR and CDR2 SFDVKD. Trimming cost V 7 bases and J 4 bases, with 8 bases left between them. DNA for the CDR3: TGTGCCACCAGCCAGGGATCAGATACGCAGTATTTT. Amino acids: CATSQGSDTQYF.

The V call is TRBV2, the J call TRBJ2-1; the D gene is possibly TRBD2 (5 bases). Germline assignment: CDR1 SNHLY and CDR2 FYNNEI. The V end was cut by 10 bases, the J end by 3 bases, with 16 bases between. The CDR3 loop spans 14 amino acids. The CDR3 nucleotides read TGTGCCACCTGCTTGGACTCGAGCTACAATGAGCAGTTCTTC. This codes for CATCLDSSYNEQFF.